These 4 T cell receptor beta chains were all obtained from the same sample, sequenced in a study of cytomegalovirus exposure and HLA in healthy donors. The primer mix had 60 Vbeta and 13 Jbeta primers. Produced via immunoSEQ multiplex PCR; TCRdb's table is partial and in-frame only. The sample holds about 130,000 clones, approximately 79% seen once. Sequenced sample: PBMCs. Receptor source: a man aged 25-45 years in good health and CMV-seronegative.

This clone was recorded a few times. CDR3 sequence reads: CASSWRTGVYEQYF. As DNA, the CDR3 is TGTGCCAGCAGTTGGAGGACAGGGGTCTACGAGCAGTACTTC. The chain has TRBV6-1 and TRBJ2-7; 9 nucleotides match TRBD1. Unmatched junction bases numbered 5, after V lost 5 bases and J lost 3 bases. In germline, CDR1 is MNHNS, CDR2 SASEGT. CDR3 length equals 14 residues.

CDR3 residues: CASSTDRGAYEQYF. The CDR3 nucleotides read TGTGCCAGCAGCACGGACAGGGGGGCCTACGAGCAGTACTTC. The chain carries TRBV7-7 and TRBJ2-7; TRBD1 matches 10 bases. The CDR3 length is 14 residues. Germline V lookup: CDR1 SSHAT, CDR2 FNYEAQ (reference sequence). J gave up 2 bases and V 5 bases, and 3 bases lay outside the gene matches.

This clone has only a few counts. Here the CDR3 DNA reads TGCGCCAGCAGCCAGCTATCTGGGGCCAACGTCCTGACTTTC. Its protein product is CASSQLSGANVLTF. The chain couples TRBV4-3 to TRBJ2-6; D gene unclear. This CDR3 comprises 14 residues. The germline V gene has CDR1 LGHNA and CDR2 YSLEER. Trimming shortened V by 3 bases and J by 1 base, and 4 bases separated the two germline ends.

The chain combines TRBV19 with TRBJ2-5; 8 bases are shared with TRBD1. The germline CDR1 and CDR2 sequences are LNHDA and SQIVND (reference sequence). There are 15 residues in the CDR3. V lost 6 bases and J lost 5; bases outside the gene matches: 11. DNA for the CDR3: TGTGCCAGTAGGGGAGGCGACAGGGGCCGTGAGACCCAGTACTTC. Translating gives CASRGGDRGRETQYF.